This is a list of T cell receptor beta chains from one sample in a study of vaccination effects on CD4 cells after COVID-19. The data were produced by immunoSEQ multiplex PCR, yet TCRdb's version contains in-frame clones alone and is incomplete. Altogether 26,000 or so clones are present, 78% being singletons, with the ten largest covering roughly 16%. No antigen has been assigned to these receptors. The material was CD4+ T cells from PBMCs cultured with HCoV-NL63 spike peptides, obtained before COVID-19 vaccination. The source of these receptors is a human donor who had a prior SARS-CoV-2 infection. The CDR3 runs from the conserved cysteine through the conserved F or W. Each record gives: J gene, V gene, CDR3 protein.

j_call: TRBJ1-1; v_call: TRBV6-6; cdr3_aa: CASSYRITEAFF
j_call: TRBJ1-2; v_call: TRBV7-2; cdr3_aa: CASSYGTAQNYGYTF
j_call: TRBJ2-2; v_call: TRBV6-4; cdr3_aa: CASSVTPRGGELFF
j_call: TRBJ2-1; v_call: TRBV9; cdr3_aa: CASSVAGGLEGNEQFF
j_call: TRBJ1-1; v_call: TRBV19; cdr3_aa: CASSILTGITGDTEAFF
j_call: TRBJ1-3; v_call: TRBV13; cdr3_aa: CASSFRDSGNTIYF
j_call: TRBJ2-7; v_call: TRBV2; cdr3_aa: CASTSTYLAGGGEQYF
j_call: TRBJ1-2; v_call: TRBV30; cdr3_aa: CAWSEFGGYTF
j_call: TRBJ2-3; v_call: TRBV29-1; cdr3_aa: CSVTGTGGSDTQYF
j_call: TRBJ2-4; v_call: TRBV4-1; cdr3_aa: CASSQGPAVGMRNIQYF
j_call: TRBJ1-5; v_call: TRBV19; cdr3_aa: CASTQDGGVRNQPQHF
j_call: TRBJ2-3; v_call: TRBV7-8; cdr3_aa: CASSLLSRTDTQYF
j_call: TRBJ2-1; v_call: TRBV24-1; cdr3_aa: CATSDPRRDGTYNEQFF
j_call: TRBJ1-2; v_call: TRBV9; cdr3_aa: CASSGGGRDYGYTF
j_call: TRBJ1-2; v_call: TRBV12-3/TRBV12-4; cdr3_aa: CASSSNRAYGYTF
j_call: TRBJ1-5; v_call: TRBV6-5; cdr3_aa: CASRENHQPQHF
j_call: TRBJ1-2; v_call: TRBV19; cdr3_aa: CASTYLPGDDGYTF
j_call: TRBJ2-5; v_call: TRBV7-3; cdr3_aa: CASSLRRGETQYF
j_call: TRBJ2-7; v_call: TRBV5-4; cdr3_aa: CASSLGLGDLVYEQYF
j_call: TRBJ2-3; v_call: TRBV3-1/TRBV3-2; cdr3_aa: CASSQALLKDTQYF
j_call: TRBJ2-3; v_call: TRBV5-1; cdr3_aa: CASSFGTRTDTQYF
j_call: TRBJ1-2; v_call: TRBV2; cdr3_aa: CASSERGFFTNYGYTF
j_call: TRBJ2-5; v_call: TRBV11-2; cdr3_aa: CASSFGVQTGETQYF
j_call: TRBJ2-1; v_call: TRBV12-5; cdr3_aa: CASGPTSGVYNEQFF
j_call: TRBJ1-3; v_call: TRBV7-2; cdr3_aa: CASSLGSQRNTIYF
j_call: TRBJ2-3; v_call: TRBV7-7; cdr3_aa: CASRPRLNRGVGTQYF
j_call: TRBJ2-1; v_call: TRBV27; cdr3_aa: CASRRLAGENNEQFF
j_call: TRBJ1-2; v_call: TRBV5-1; cdr3_aa: CASSAGTDYGYTF
j_call: TRBJ1-2; v_call: TRBV11-2; cdr3_aa: CASSLAGTGYGYTF
j_call: TRBJ2-5; v_call: TRBV2; cdr3_aa: CASSFGTSGETQYF
j_call: TRBJ1-1; v_call: TRBV30; cdr3_aa: CAWTIVAGEAFF
j_call: TRBJ2-2; v_call: TRBV4-1; cdr3_aa: CASSQERLAGGKHTGELFF
j_call: TRBJ1-2; v_call: TRBV7-2; cdr3_aa: CASSLGSFYGYTF
j_call: TRBJ2-5; v_call: TRBV5-4; cdr3_aa: CASSRGFQETQYF
j_call: TRBJ2-3; v_call: TRBV5-1; cdr3_aa: CASSWGLAGGPSTDTQYF
j_call: TRBJ2-4; v_call: TRBV5-1; cdr3_aa: CASSLQGTKNIQYF
j_call: TRBJ2-7; v_call: TRBV3-1/TRBV3-2; cdr3_aa: CASSPPGLAGYYYEQYF
j_call: TRBJ2-7; v_call: TRBV28; cdr3_aa: CASSPPPGTVSYEQYF
j_call: TRBJ2-1; v_call: TRBV5-1; cdr3_aa: CASSLSGTSSYNEQFF
j_call: TRBJ1-6; v_call: TRBV7-2; cdr3_aa: CASSLVGSNSPLHF
j_call: TRBJ2-7; v_call: TRBV6-5; cdr3_aa: CASSRGEKGQSMYF
j_call: TRBJ2-4; v_call: TRBV9; cdr3_aa: CASSVTSVDIQYF
j_call: TRBJ2-2; v_call: TRBV28; cdr3_aa: CVTNNGGELFF
j_call: TRBJ2-1; v_call: TRBV7-3; cdr3_aa: CASRRRADNYNEQFF
j_call: TRBJ2-1; v_call: TRBV19; cdr3_aa: CASSIRSTLSYNEQFF
j_call: TRBJ2-1; v_call: TRBV6-4; cdr3_aa: CASSDWWGASYNEQFF
j_call: TRBJ1-3; v_call: TRBV5-8; cdr3_aa: CASSQSPTPPGNTIYF
j_call: TRBJ2-2; v_call: TRBV5-1; cdr3_aa: CASSLDGSNTGELFF
j_call: TRBJ1-2; v_call: TRBV5-8; cdr3_aa: CASSVSLGHLYGYTF
j_call: TRBJ1-6; v_call: TRBV27; cdr3_aa: CASSFIRPSGDNSPLHF
j_call: TRBJ1-1; v_call: TRBV29-1; cdr3_aa: CSVLGGQGATEAFF
j_call: TRBJ2-7; v_call: TRBV5-1; cdr3_aa: CASSLGQGAEQYF
j_call: TRBJ1-5; v_call: TRBV15; cdr3_aa: CATSRDIYQPQHF
j_call: TRBJ2-1; v_call: TRBV7-2; cdr3_aa: CASSSGFVGRNEQFF
j_call: TRBJ2-5; v_call: TRBV5-1; cdr3_aa: CASSLGLGWRETQYF